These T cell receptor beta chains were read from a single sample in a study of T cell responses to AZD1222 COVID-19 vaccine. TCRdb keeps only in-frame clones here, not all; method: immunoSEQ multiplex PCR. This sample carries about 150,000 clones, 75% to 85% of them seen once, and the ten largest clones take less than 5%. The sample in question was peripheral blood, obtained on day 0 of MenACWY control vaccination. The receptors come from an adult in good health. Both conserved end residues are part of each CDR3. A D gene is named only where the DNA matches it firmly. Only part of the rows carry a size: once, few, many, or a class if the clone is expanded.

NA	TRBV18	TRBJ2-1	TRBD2	TGTGCCAGCTCACCACCTGGACTAGCGGGGGGGTCCTACAATGAGCAGTTCTTC	CASSPPGLAGGSYNEQFF
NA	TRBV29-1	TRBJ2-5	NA	TGCAGCGTTGAATTCCAGGGTAGTGAGACCCAGTACTTC	CSVEFQGSETQYF
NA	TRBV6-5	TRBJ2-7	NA	TGTGCCAGCAGCCCCGGAAGGGGAAGTCGTGAGCAGTACTTC	CASSPGRGSREQYF
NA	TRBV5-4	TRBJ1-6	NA	TGTGCCAGCAGCTTACCAGGGGATTCACCCCTCCACTTT	CASSLPGDSPLHF
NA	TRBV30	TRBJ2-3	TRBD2	TGTGCCTGGAGTGTGACTAGCGGATACACAGATACGCAGTATTTT	CAWSVTSGYTDTQYF
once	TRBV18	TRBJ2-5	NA	TGTGCCAGCTCACCAACGGGACCGTATAGAGAGACCCAGTACTTC	CASSPTGPYRETQYF
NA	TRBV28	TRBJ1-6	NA	TGTGCCAGCAGTACCAAAAGGAGGCAGATTAATTCACCCCTCCACTTT	CASSTKRRQINSPLHF
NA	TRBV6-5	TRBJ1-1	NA	TGTGCCAGCAGTCTCAGGGGAATCACTGAAGCTTTCTTT	CASSLRGITEAFF
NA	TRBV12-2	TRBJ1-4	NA	TGTGCAAGTCGCTTAATAGTGGCAGTAACTAATGAAAAACTGTTTTTT	CASRLIVAVTNEKLFF
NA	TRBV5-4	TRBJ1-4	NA	TGTGCCAGCAGCTTCGGGGGTCAGAGGGAACTGTTTTTT	CASSFGGQRELFF
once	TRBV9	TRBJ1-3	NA	TGTGCCAGCAGCCCCTGGACATCTGGAAACACCATATATTTT	CASSPWTSGNTIYF
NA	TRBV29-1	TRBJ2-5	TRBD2	TGCAGCGCCAATCGGGCTAGCGGGATCCAAGAGACCCAGTACTTC	CSANRASGIQETQYF
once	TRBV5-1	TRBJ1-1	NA	TGCGCCAGCAGCGAGAGTGATGGTTCTGGGCACACTGAAGCTTTCTTT	CASSESDGSGHTEAFF
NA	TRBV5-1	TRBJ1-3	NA	TGCGCCAGCAGCTTCGGGACGGCTGGAAACACCATATATTTT	CASSFGTAGNTIYF
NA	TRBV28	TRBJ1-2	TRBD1	TGTGCCAGCAGTTCAGGGGGCCTTGGCTACACCTTC	CASSSGGLGYTF
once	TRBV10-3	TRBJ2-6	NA	TGTGCCATCAGTGAGTCGAGAGGGATTAGCTCTGGGGCCAACGTCCTGACTTTC	CAISESRGISSGANVLTF
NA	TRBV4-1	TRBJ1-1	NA	TGCGCCAGCAGCCAAGATCTAACAGTTTACTCTGGGGACACTGAAGCTTTCTTT	CASSQDLTVYSGDTEAFF
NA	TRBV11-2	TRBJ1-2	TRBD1	TGTGCCAGCAGCTTTTGGGGCAGGGGGAGACATGGCGGTGGCTACACCTTC	CASSFWGRGRHGGGYTF
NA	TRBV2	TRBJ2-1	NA	TGTGCCAGCAGTGAGGACGTAGCTTACTACAATGAGCAGTTCTTC	CASSEDVAYYNEQFF
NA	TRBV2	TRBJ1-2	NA	TGTGCCAGCAGGGCTCCCGGGTCCGTCCTCTCCAACTATGGCTACACCTTC	CASRAPGSVLSNYGYTF
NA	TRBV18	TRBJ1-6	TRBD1	TGTGCCAGCTCACCCGGGACAGGGGCCACCAGTAATTCACCCCTCCACTTT	CASSPGTGATSNSPLHF
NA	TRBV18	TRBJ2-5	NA	TGTGCCAGCTCCGGAGGTTACCAAGAGACCCAGTACTTC	CASSGGYQETQYF
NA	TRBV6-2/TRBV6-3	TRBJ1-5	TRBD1	TGTGCCAGCAGTTACGGGACAGGGGGCGCCCAGCCCCAGCATTTT	CASSYGTGGAQPQHF
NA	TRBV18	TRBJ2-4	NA	TGTGCCAGCTCACAAGCCCAGGGTATCGGAAACATTCAGTACTTC	CASSQAQGIGNIQYF
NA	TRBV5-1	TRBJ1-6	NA	TGCGCCAGCAGCTATCAGAATTCACCCCTCCACTTT	CASSYQNSPLHF
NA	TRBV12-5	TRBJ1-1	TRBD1	TGTGCTAGTGGTTTGGTAAGGACAGGGGAAGATGACACTGAAGCTTTCTTT	CASGLVRTGEDDTEAFF
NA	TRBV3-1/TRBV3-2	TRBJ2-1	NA	TGTGCCAGCAGCCAAGTTCTGGTGGGTGAGCAGTTCTTC	CASSQVLVGEQFF
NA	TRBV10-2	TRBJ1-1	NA	TGCGCCAGCATCGCAGGTCAGGTACAAGAAGCTTTCTTT	CASIAGQVQEAFF
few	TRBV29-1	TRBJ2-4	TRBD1	TGCAGCGTTGCTGACAGGGGAACAAAAGGTGGAATTGACTTC	CSVADRGTKGGIDF
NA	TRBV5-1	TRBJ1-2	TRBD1	TGCGCCAGCAGCTTGGCGACAGGGACCTTGCGCTACACCTTC	CASSLATGTLRYTF
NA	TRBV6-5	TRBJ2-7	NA	TGTGCCAGCAGTTACAGTGCCAGGGGTCACGAGCAGTACTTC	CASSYSARGHEQYF
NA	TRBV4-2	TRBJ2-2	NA	TGTGCCAGCAGCCAAGACGGCAGCACCGGGGAGCTGTTTTTT	CASSQDGSTGELFF
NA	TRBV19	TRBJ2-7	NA	TGTGCCAGTAGTGGCAACGGAGGGTACGAGCAGTACTTC	CASSGNGGYEQYF
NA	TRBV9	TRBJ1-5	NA	TGTGCCCACCTACCTCAACAGAATCAGCCCCAGCATTTT	CAHLPQQNQPQHF
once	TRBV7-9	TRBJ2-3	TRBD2	TGTGCCAGCAGCTCGGGACTAGCGGGGGGGCATACAGATACGCAGTATTTT	CASSSGLAGGHTDTQYF
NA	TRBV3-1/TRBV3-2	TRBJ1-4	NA	TGTGCCAGCAGCCCTCCCGGGACTCTAAATGAAAAACTGTTTTTT	CASSPPGTLNEKLFF
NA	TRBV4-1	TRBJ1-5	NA	TGCGCCAGCAGCCAAGATCCTACTTACAATCAGCCCCAGCATTTT	CASSQDPTYNQPQHF